This TCR beta chain was captured in a study of cytomegalovirus exposure and HLA in healthy donors. Broader study findings: A link between a missense DCLRE1C variant and TCR beta V- and J-gene trimming emerged from a later analysis. A later analysis reportedly identified an Asian-associated ancestry cluster as carrying fewer N-insertions than the 666-donor mean. Researchers reported in a later analysis that common viral pathogens appeared linked to several top clusters. Most CMV-associated TCR beta chains appeared HLA-restricted in a later analysis.

In regard to this clone: Its specificity is unknown. Other DNA sequences of this sample code for an identical CDR3.

Germline loops: CDR1 SGHRS, CDR2 YFSETQ. V lost 3 bases, J lost 1 base, and 8 bases lay in between. The CDR3 has 13 amino acids. The PCR had 60 Vbeta and 13 Jbeta primers. TCRdb keeps only in-frame clones here, not all; method: immunoSEQ multiplex PCR. The sample has about 160,000 clones, approximately 86% seen once. This receptor was obtained from a woman under 30 in good health and CMV-seronegative. The chain uses TRBV5-1 and TRBJ2-7; D not certain. The sample consisted of PBMCs. The CDR3 here is CASSSPGSYEQYF. CDR3 in DNA: TGCGCCAGCAGCTCCCCGGGTTCCTACGAGCAGTACTTC.